The source of this T cell receptor beta chain is a study of blood T cell repertoires in COVID-19. The V segment lost 3 bases and the J segment 4 bases; nucleotides outside the gene matches: 8. This CDR3 has 15 residues. Germline V gives CDR1 MNHEY, CDR2 SMNVEV (reference sequence). In the study's own analysis: Scientists estimated how many nucleated cells there were by amplifying reference gene primers. This table comes from immunoSEQ multiplex PCR, and its TCRdb copy is limited to in-frame clones, with some not included. The DNA was the basis for D and trimming; V, J and clone size are from that table. Here the sample spans fewer than 200,000 clones, approximately 86% being singletons. Participant age was about 18 to 89 years, and participants resided in about two dozen US areas. Clinical history reported by participants formed the basis on which cohorts were assigned.

This clonotype was sampled from an older woman with acute COVID-19. Sequencing was carried out using PBMCs or T cells enriched from blood (not recorded which). The V and J genes are TRBV27 and TRBJ1-2; 7 nucleotides match TRBD1. DNA for the CDR3: TGTGCCAGCAGTTTTGGGCCGGGACAGAGCTATGGCTACACCTTC. This sequence encodes CASSFGPGQSYGYTF.